This section outlines one TCR beta chain sequence together with its context. Original methodology: Nucleated cell counts were estimated from reference gene primer amplification. Measured with immunoSEQ multiplex PCR; TCRdb has only the in-frame clones, and not every one. V and J calls plus clone size are reproduced from that table; the DNA served to infer D and trimming. The table shows roughly 260,000 clones, with roughly 84% occurring only once. This sample stems from a study of blood T cell repertoires in COVID-19. Looking at the study overall: The study drew acute and convalescent COVID-19 samples from the United States, Italy and Spain. The analysed material was cDNA or gDNA that came from T cells, B-cell-depleted T cells, or PBMCs.

Germline V lookup: CDR1 SQVTM, CDR2 ANQGSEA. The trim removed 4 bases at V and 9 bases at J, leaving 8 bases unmatched. There are 12 residues in the CDR3. The sequenced material came from peripheral blood. This sequence joins TRBV29-1 and TRBJ2-7, with 8 bases that match TRBD2. The TCR was taken from a woman in her late teens or twenties with acute or convalescent COVID-19. CDR3 DNA: TGCAGCGTTGCGGCCCCGGGAGGGGCGCAGTACTTC. Translated, it gives CSVAAPGGAQYF.